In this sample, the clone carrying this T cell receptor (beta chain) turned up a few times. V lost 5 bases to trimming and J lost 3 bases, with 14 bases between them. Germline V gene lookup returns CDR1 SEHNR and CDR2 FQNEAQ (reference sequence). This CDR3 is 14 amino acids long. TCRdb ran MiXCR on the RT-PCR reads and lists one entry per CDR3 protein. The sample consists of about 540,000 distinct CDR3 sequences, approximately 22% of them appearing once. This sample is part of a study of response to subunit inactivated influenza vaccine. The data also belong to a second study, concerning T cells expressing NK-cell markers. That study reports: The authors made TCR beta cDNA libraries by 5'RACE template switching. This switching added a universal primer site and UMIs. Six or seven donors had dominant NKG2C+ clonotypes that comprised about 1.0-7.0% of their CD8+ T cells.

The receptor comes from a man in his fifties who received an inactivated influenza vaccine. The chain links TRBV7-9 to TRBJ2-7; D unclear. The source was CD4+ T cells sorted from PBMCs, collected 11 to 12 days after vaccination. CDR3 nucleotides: TGTGCCAGCAGCCCGCCCCGTAGTGGCTACGAGCAGTACTTC. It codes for CASSPPRSGYEQYF. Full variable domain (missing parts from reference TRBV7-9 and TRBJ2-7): DTGVSQNPRHKITKRGQNVTFRCDPISEHNRLYWYRQTLGQGPEFLTYFQNEAQLEKSRLLSDRFSAERPKGSFSTLEIQRTEQGDSAMYLCASSPPRSGYEQYFGPGTRLTVT.